This TCR beta chain is drawn from a study of metastatic and nonmetastatic thyroid tumors. Across the study: Malignant and benign thyroid patients had repertoires compared in peripheral blood and tumor or nodule tissue.

Study-level results: It was reported that TCR beta diversity was significantly higher in malignant thyroid tumors than benign nodules, in blood and tumor.

The table lists this clone with a count of one. Its antigen is not identified. Treatment of any kind had been given to no patient before thyroid surgery. In the source study's methods: Clinicopathological groups of papillary thyroid cancer showed CDR3 differences that were used to build a distant-metastasis classifier. TCRdb used MiXCR to call clones anew from the PCR reads. The V and J calls were not made by the authors but by TCRdb's processing. The table includes around 18,000 clones, roughly 36% detected once. Germline V CDR1 and CDR2: DFQATT, SNEGSKA (reference sequence). The CDR3 is 14 residues long. V dropped 6 bases and J dropped 5 bases, with 20 bases sitting between them.

The rearrangement joins TRBV20-1 to TRBJ2-7, with a possible D match to TRBD2 (6 bases). Sequencing was carried out using tumor tissue. This clonotype was obtained from a female donor with papillary thyroid cancer or a benign thyroid nodule (not recorded which). Some clones in this sample may be carry-over from other donors' samples. The CDR3 sequence is CSAPRTGRKDEQYF. In nucleotides, the CDR3 is TGCAGTGCACCTCGAACGGGGAGGAAAGACGAGCAGTACTTC.